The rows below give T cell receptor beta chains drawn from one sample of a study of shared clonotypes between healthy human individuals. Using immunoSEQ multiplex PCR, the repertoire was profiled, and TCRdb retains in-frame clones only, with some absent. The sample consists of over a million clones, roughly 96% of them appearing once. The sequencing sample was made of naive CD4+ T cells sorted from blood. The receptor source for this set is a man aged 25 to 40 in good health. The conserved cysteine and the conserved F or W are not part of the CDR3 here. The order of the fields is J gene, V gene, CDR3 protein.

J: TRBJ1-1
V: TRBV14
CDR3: ASSQVEGLVAF

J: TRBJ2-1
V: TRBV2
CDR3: ASSDDRGGQF

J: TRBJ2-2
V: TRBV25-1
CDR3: ASSERGSGELF

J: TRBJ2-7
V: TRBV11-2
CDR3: ASSLETGNEQY

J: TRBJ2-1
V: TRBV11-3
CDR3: ASSPGQGYSSYNEQF

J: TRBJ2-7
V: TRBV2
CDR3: ASSVGDRAYEQY

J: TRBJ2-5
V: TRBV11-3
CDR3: ASSPAVGSAYQETQY

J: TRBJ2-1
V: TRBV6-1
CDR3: ASRIQSSYNEQF

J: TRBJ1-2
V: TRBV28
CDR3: ASSPSYGYT

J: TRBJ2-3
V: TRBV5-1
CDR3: ASSLSGTVADTQY

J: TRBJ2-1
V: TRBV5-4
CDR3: ASSLGQYNEQF

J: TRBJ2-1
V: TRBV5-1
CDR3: ASSLEPSGRVNEQF

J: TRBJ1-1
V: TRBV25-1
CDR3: ASTGVGGSEAF

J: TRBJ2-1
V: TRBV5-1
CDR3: ASSLDVGTGGNEQF

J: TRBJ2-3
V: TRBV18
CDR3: ASSPYASTDTQY

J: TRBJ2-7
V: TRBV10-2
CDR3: ASSESSGPVTYEQY